The clone carrying this T cell receptor (beta chain) was seen a handful of times. Its target is unknown. TCRdb's copy holds only in-frame clones and misses some; the assay was immunoSEQ multiplex PCR. The sample holds fewer than 150,000 clones; around 87% are singletons and the top ten take roughly 1.5%. These data belong to a study of T cell responses to AZD1222 COVID-19 vaccine. Study-wide results and caveats: With two AZD1222 doses given, Spike-specific TCR breadth and depth both rose.

With 8 bases clipped from V and 3 bases from J, the junction kept 8 bases outside the gene matches. The CDR3 runs 14 residues. Per germline, CDR1 MDHEN and CDR2 SYDVKM. The starting material was peripheral blood, obtained on day 0 of AZD1222 vaccination. The TCR sequence derives from an adult in good health. The rearrangement joins TRBV28 to TRBJ2-7, with 9 bases identical to TRBD2. In nucleotides, the CDR3 is TGTGCCAGCTGCACGGGACTAGCTCTCTACGAGCAGTACTTC. It yields the protein CASCTGLALYEQYF. Full variable domain (outside the CDR3, taken from reference TRBV28 and TRBJ2-7): DVKVTQSSRYLVKRTGEKVFLECVQDMDHENMFWYRQDPGLGLRLIYFSYDVKMKEKGDIPEGYSVSREKKERFSLILESASTNQTSMYLCASCTGLALYEQYFGPGTRLTVT.